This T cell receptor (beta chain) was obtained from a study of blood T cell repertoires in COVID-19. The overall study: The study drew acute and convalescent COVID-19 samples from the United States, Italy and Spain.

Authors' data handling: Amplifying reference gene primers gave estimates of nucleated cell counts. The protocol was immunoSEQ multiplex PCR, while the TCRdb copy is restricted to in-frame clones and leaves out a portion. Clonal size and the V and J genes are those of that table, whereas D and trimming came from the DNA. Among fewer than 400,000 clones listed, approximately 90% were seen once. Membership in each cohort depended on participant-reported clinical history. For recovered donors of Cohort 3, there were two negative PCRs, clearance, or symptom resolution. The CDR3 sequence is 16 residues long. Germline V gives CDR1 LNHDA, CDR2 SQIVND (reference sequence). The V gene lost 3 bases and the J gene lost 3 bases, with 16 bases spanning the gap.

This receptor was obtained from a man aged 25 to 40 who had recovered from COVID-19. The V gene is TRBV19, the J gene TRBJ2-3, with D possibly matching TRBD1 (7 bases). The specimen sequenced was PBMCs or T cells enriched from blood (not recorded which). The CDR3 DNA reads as TGTGCCAGTAGTATTCCGGCCAGGGGGAGGACAGATACGCAGTATTTT. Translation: CASSIPARGRTDTQYF.